Following are 19 T cell receptor beta chains from one sample sequenced in a study of cytomegalovirus exposure and HLA in healthy donors. With 60 Vbeta and 13 Jbeta primers, the PCR was carried out. Sequencing used immunoSEQ multiplex PCR; TCRdb keeps in-frame clones, though not all of them. The sample contains about 190,000 clones, 65% to 75% of which appear only once. Input material: PBMCs. The source is a man in his thirties or forties in good health and CMV-seropositive.

This chain joins TRBV7-2 and TRBJ1-1, with D unclear. V was cut by 5 bases and J by 3 bases, with 10 bases left in between. Germline lookup yields CDR1 SGHTA and CDR2 FQGNSA. The CDR3 sequence is 13 residues long. The DNA for the CDR3 is TGTGCCAGCAGCCCCCCGGCGGACACTGAAGCTTTCTTT. Its translation: CASSPPADTEAFF.

The chain joins TRBV29-1 to TRBJ1-1; a possible D gene is TRBD1 (5 bases). Germline V gene data show CDR1 as SQVTM and CDR2 as ANQGSEA. The CDR3 runs 13 residues. V lost 4 bases to trimming and J lost 5 bases, with 14 bases between them. The DNA for the CDR3 is TGCAGCGTTGGGAGGGAGGGGAGGACTGAAGCTTTCTTT. Translating gives CSVGREGRTEAFF.

The chain couples TRBV5-1 to TRBJ2-1, with 13 nucleotides matching TRBD2. This CDR3 has 16 residues. The germline V gene encodes CDR1 SGHRS and CDR2 YFSETQ. The V gene end was trimmed by 3 bases and the J gene end by 7 bases; junction bases not matched to a gene: 7. This CDR3 is CASSWQTSGGANEQFF. The CDR3 DNA follows: TGCGCCAGCAGCTGGCAAACTAGCGGGGGGGCGAATGAGCAGTTCTTC.

The chain links TRBV4-1 to TRBJ2-4, with 7 bases aligning to TRBD2. V was clipped by 8 bases and J by 5 bases; unmatched bases: 12. Looked up from germline, CDR1 is MGHRA and CDR2 is YSYEKL. This CDR3 contains 15 residues. The CDR3 nucleotides read TGCGCCAGCTCTCCCGGTACTAGCGTCCAAAACATTCAGTACTTC. The encoded protein is CASSPGTSVQNIQYF.

About this clone: The junction shows a germline mismatch at one end, possibly a read error. The V call is TRBV18, the J call TRBJ2-7; 12 bases are shared with TRBD2. Germline assignment: CDR1 KGHSH and CDR2 LQKENI. This CDR3 is built from 15 residues. The CDR3 spells CASSTPTSGSNEQYF. Written as DNA, the CDR3 is TGTGCCAGCTCAACACCGACTAGCGGGAGTAACGAGCAGTACTTC.

This rearrangement joins TRBV23-1 to TRBJ1-6, with a weak D call TRBD1 (6 bases). TRBV23-1 is an ORF, with its function uncertain. This CDR3 is 15 amino acids long. V lost 3 bases and J 5 bases, leaving 11 bases between the germline ends. The DNA for the CDR3 is TGCGCCAGCAGTCACAGCAGGGGTGATAATTCACCCCTCCACTTT. Residues: CASSHSRGDNSPLHF.

This clone has only a few counts. CDR3 bases: TGTGCCAGCAGCCTCCGAACGACAGGGGACAGTGGCTACACCTTC. Its protein is CASSLRTTGDSGYTF. The chain uses TRBV7-9 and TRBJ1-2; 8 nucleotides line up with TRBD1. The CDR3 is 15 amino acids. Germline CDR1 is SEHNR and CDR2 is FQNEAQ (reference sequence). The V segment lost 5 bases and the J segment 7 bases; nucleotides outside the gene matches: 12.

V is TRBV5-4 and J is TRBJ2-3; TRBD2 agrees at 10 bases. CDR3 length: 14 residues. Trimming removed 4 bases from V and 6 bases from J; junction bases left unmatched: 5. Germline V gene data show CDR1 as SGHNT and CDR2 as YYREEE (reference sequence). The CDR3 protein is CASSILAGQDTQYF. The CDR3 region has the DNA TGTGCCAGCAGCATACTAGCGGGACAGGATACGCAGTATTTT.

This clone was observed once. The chain recombines TRBV4-2 with TRBJ2-1, with TRBD1 matching 7 bases. CDR1 and CDR2 (germline): LGHNA, YNFKEQ. V dropped 4 bases and J dropped 2; count of bases not matched to a gene: 2. This CDR3 has 14 amino acids. CDR3 amino acids: CASSPGTAYNEQFF. For the CDR3, the DNA is TGTGCCAGCAGCCCAGGGACAGCCTACAATGAGCAGTTCTTC.

The DNA for the CDR3 is TGTGCCAGCAGCGTCGGGACAGCCTCTGGAAACACCATATATTTT. It codes for CASSVGTASGNTIYF. V gene TRBV9 combines with J gene TRBJ1-3, with 7 bases aligning to TRBD1. Germline trimming cut 2 bases from V and 0 bases from J; bases unmatched to any gene: 2. Germline-derived CDR1 and CDR2 are SGDLS and YYNGEE. The CDR3 is 15 amino acids.

This chain joins TRBV29-1 and TRBJ2-4, with D perhaps matching TRBD1 (6 bases). This CDR3 is built from 12 residues. Germline-derived CDR1 and CDR2 are SQVTM and ANQGSEA. V was pared by 3 bases and J by 7 bases, with 10 bases between. CDR3 sequence: CSVERQGNIQYF. CDR3 bases: TGCAGCGTTGAGCGGCAGGGGAACATTCAGTACTTC.

This clone has more than one count but fewer than ten. The CDR3 loop is CASSQDTGRGQPQHF. As DNA, the CDR3 is TGCGCCAGCAGCCAAGATACAGGGCGAGGACAGCCCCAGCATTTT. The chain joins TRBV4-3 to TRBJ1-5, with D possibly TRBD1 on 6 matching bases. This CDR3 is 15 amino acids long. The V gene's germline CDR1 is LGHNA and CDR2 YSLEER. Trimming took 0 bases from V and 7 from J, leaving 13 bases between them.

This chain connects TRBV30 to TRBJ2-1; 11 nucleotides match TRBD2. The V gene end was trimmed by 0 bases and the J gene end by 9 bases; junction bases not matched to a gene: 10. From germline, CDR1 is GTSNPN and CDR2 SVGIG (reference sequence). CDR3 length equals 16 residues. The CDR3 here is CAWSVLIAGGRGEQFF. The CDR3 DNA is TGTGCCTGGAGTGTACTAATAGCGGGGGGGCGCGGTGAGCAGTTCTTC.

The chain joins TRBV10-3 to TRBJ2-5; possibly TRBD1 for D (6 bases). The end of the DNA aligns better with TRBJ2-7, so the J call may be wrong. The CDR3 runs to 12 residues. Germline CDR1 is ENHRY and CDR2 is SYGVKD. The CDR3 DNA is TGTGCCATCGCGGACAGTGCCTACGAGCAGTACTTC. Protein sequence: CAIADSAYEQYF.

The rearrangement joins TRBV12-5 to TRBJ1-1, with TRBD1 matching 9 bases. The ends lost 0 bases at V and 4 bases at J; junction bases unmatched: 6. This CDR3 has 16 amino acids. Germline CDR1 is LGHNT and CDR2 is FRNRAP. The CDR3 DNA follows: TGTGCTAGTGGTTTGGTCATGACAGGGGGTGGCACTGAAGCTTTCTTT. Its protein product is CASGLVMTGGGTEAFF.

V usage is TRBV18 and J usage is TRBJ1-2; the D gene is possibly TRBD1 (5 bases). Germline V gene lookup returns CDR1 KGHSH and CDR2 LQKENI. The V end lost 8 bases, the J end lost 3 bases, and 13 bases lay between the germline ends. The CDR3 length is 13 residues. In DNA form, the CDR3 reads TGTGCCAGCGCGGCGGGGGTGGACTATGGCTACACCTTC. Protein sequence: CASAAGVDYGYTF.

The rearrangement joins TRBV19 to TRBJ2-7; no clear D. Trimming took off 2 bases at V and 6 bases at J, with 8 bases between the two ends. This CDR3 spans 12 amino acids. CDR1 LNHDA and CDR2 SQIVND come from the germline V gene (reference sequence). In nucleotides, the CDR3 is TGTGCCAGTAGTATACGTCGCGGCGAGCAGTACTTC. Its translation: CASSIRRGEQYF.

The chain joins TRBV5-1 to TRBJ2-5, with D maybe TRBD1 (6 bases). CDR1 is SGHRS, CDR2 YFSETQ, per germline. V was trimmed by 4 bases and J by 1 base, leaving 14 bases between them. CDR3 length equals 15 residues. CDR3 nucleotides: TGCGCCAGCAGCCCGATGGGGACATTCCAAGAGACCCAGTACTTC. Its translation is CASSPMGTFQETQYF.

The rearrangement links TRBV9 to TRBJ2-5; the match to TRBD1 covers 7 bases. The germline gives CDR1 SGDLS, CDR2 YYNGEE. The CDR3 is 16 residues long. V trimming: 0 bases; J trimming: 1 base; junction bases outside the gene matches: 6. The CDR3: CASSVVGTARQETQYF. In DNA, the CDR3 is TGTGCCAGCAGCGTAGTCGGGACAGCACGCCAAGAGACCCAGTACTTC.